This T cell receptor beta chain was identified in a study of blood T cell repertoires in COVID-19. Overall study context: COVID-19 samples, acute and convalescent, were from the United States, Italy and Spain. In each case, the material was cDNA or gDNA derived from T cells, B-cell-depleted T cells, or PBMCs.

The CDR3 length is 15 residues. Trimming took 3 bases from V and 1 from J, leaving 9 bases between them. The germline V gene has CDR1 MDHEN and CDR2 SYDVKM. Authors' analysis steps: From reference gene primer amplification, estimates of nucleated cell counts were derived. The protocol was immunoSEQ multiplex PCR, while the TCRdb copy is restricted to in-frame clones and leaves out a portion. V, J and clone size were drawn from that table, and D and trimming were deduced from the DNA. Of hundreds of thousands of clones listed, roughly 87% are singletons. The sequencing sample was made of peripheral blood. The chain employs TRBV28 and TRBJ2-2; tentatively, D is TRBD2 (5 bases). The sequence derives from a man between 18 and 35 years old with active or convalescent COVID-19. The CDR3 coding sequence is TGTGCCAGCAGTTTCCTAGCCATGAACACCGGGGAGCTGTTTTTT. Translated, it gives CASSFLAMNTGELFF.